The 30 T cell receptor beta chains listed next were all sequenced from one sample in a study of cytomegalovirus exposure and HLA in healthy donors (dated by TCRdb to 2017 to 2019). Library preparation used the immunoSEQ multiplex PCR assay. For the multiplex PCR, a mixture combining 60 forward primers for TCR Vbeta segments and 13 reverse primers for TCR Jbeta segments was used. TCRdb mirrors the immuneACCESS table, restricted to in-frame sequences. Some clones are absent from its copies; in checked studies, under half trace to an unresolved V gene, and the reason for the others is unknown. This sample lists under 200,000 clones; 79% were detected once. Jointly, the top ten make up 4.4% of the sample. Sequencing was carried out using PBMCs. The source is a woman in her twenties or thirties in good health and CMV-seropositive.

The chain carries TRBV18 and TRBJ1-1; D perhaps matches TRBD1 (5 bases). V lost 2 bases, J lost 1 base, and 14 bases lay in between. Germline CDR1 KGHSH, CDR2 LQKENI. This CDR3 contains 16 residues. The DNA of the CDR3 is TGTGCCAGCTCACCAAGGACAAATCTTGGGAACACTGAAGCTTTCTTT. This codes for CASSPRTNLGNTEAFF.

This CDR3 is CASSVQREGYNEQFF. Here the CDR3 DNA reads TGTGCCAGCAGCGTACAGCGGGAGGGATACAATGAGCAGTTCTTC. The chain combines TRBV9 with TRBJ2-1; 10 nucleotides line up with TRBD2. The CDR3 is 15 amino acids. Germline values: CDR1 SGDLS, CDR2 YYNGEE. The ends lost 1 base at V and 4 bases at J; junction bases unmatched: 2.

The chain is built from TRBV2 and TRBJ1-3; D is unresolved. Between the trimmed V and J ends, which lost 6 bases and 4 bases, there was a span of 16 bases. This CDR3 spans 15 amino acids. Germline values: CDR1 SNHLY, CDR2 FYNNEI. The CDR3 nucleotides read TGTGCCAGCAGAGCCCAAGGATGGGCAGGAAACACCATATATTTT. Residues: CASRAQGWAGNTIYF.

The chain combines TRBV11-2 with TRBJ2-5; 7 nucleotides line up with TRBD1. CDR3 size: 14 residues. CDR1 SGHAT and CDR2 FQNNGV come from the germline V gene. V shed 5 bases and J 1 base; nucleotides not matched to a gene: 4. DNA for the CDR3: TGTGCCAGCAGCCGGGGACAGTTCCAAGAGACCCAGTACTTC. Residues: CASSRGQFQETQYF.

CDR3 region: CASSSDGGGHNEQFF. CDR3 bases: TGTGCCAGCAGCTCTGATGGGGGGGGGCACAATGAGCAGTTCTTC. The rearrangement joins TRBV11-2 to TRBJ2-1; D is possibly TRBD2 (7 bases). V lost 4 bases to trimming and J lost 5 bases, with 15 bases between them. Germline V gene lookup returns CDR1 SGHAT and CDR2 FQNNGV. CDR3 size: 15 residues.

V and J are TRBV10-3 and TRBJ2-5; TRBD1 aligns across 8 bases. V dropped 3 bases and J dropped 5; count of bases not matched to a gene: 5. This CDR3 comprises 14 residues. Germline V CDR1 and CDR2: ENHRY, SYGVKD. The CDR3 DNA follows: TGTGCCATCAGTGACCAGGGGGCTCGGGAGACCCAGTACTTC. It codes for CAISDQGARETQYF.

CDR3 sequence (DNA): TGTGCCAGCAGCACCCGCGTGTGGGCGGGGCTCTCCTACGAGCAGTACTTC. Amino acid sequence: CASSTRVWAGLSYEQYF. The chain joins TRBV11-3 to TRBJ2-7; D perhaps matches TRBD2 (6 bases). The CDR3 is 17 amino acids. Germline V gene data show CDR1 as SGHNT and CDR2 as YENEEA. V was clipped by 5 bases and J by 0 bases, with 20 bases between them. The whole variable domain, filled in from reference TRBV11-3 and TRBJ2-7, reads EAGVVQSPRYKIIEKKQPVAFWCNPISGHNTLYWYLQNLGQGPELLIRYENEEAVDDSQLPKDRFSAERLKGVDSTLKIQPAELGDSAVYLCASSTRVWAGLSYEQYFGPGTRLTVT.

This sequence joins TRBV7-2 and TRBJ2-5, with 11 bases that match TRBD1. The last part of the DNA fits TRBJ2-7 better; the J call may be wrong. The germline V gene encodes CDR1 SGHTA and CDR2 FQGNSA. CDR3 length: 16 residues. DNA for the CDR3: TGTGCCAGCAGCAGACATGGGACAGGGGGTTTCTACGAGCAGTACTTC. Protein sequence: CASSRHGTGGFYEQYF.

The gene calls are TRBV30 and TRBJ1-1; no clear D. The CDR3 spans 13 residues. Trimming took off 2 bases at V and 5 bases at J, with 12 bases between the two ends. Looked up from germline, CDR1 is GTSNPN and CDR2 is SVGIG (reference sequence). CDR3: CAWSPHANTEAFF. For the CDR3, the DNA is TGTGCCTGGAGTCCCCATGCGAATACTGAAGCTTTCTTT. The variable domain in full, completed from reference TRBV30 and TRBJ1-1, reads SQTIHQWPATLVQPVGSPLSLECTVEGTSNPNLYWYRQAAGRGLQLLFYSVGIGQISSEVPQNLSASRPQDRQFILSSKKLLLSDSGFYLCAWSPHANTEAFFGQGTRLTVV.

The chain recombines TRBV27 with TRBJ2-2; perhaps TRBD2 as D (5 bases). Trimming pared 4 bases from V and 0 bases from J, leaving 15 bases between. Germline CDR1 MNHEY, CDR2 SMNVEV (reference sequence). CDR3 length: 17 residues. The DNA of the CDR3 is TGTGCCAGCAGTTCCCCGCTACTAGAATCGAACACCGGGGAGCTGTTTTTT. Residues: CASSSPLLESNTGELFF.

The CDR3 loop reads CASSSRLAGNIWELFF. In DNA, the CDR3 is TGTGCCAGTAGTTCGAGACTAGCGGGAAATATCTGGGAGCTGTTTTTT. The V and J genes are TRBV19 and TRBJ2-2; 11 nucleotides agree with TRBD2. This CDR3 contains 16 residues. V trimming: 5 bases; J trimming: 9 bases; junction bases outside the gene matches: 11. Germline-derived CDR1 and CDR2 are LNHDA and SQIVND (reference sequence).

CDR3 region: CASSSTGTRRETQYF. The CDR3 DNA reads as TGTGCCAGCAGCTCCACCGGGACTAGGAGGGAGACCCAGTACTTC. The chain combines TRBV9 with TRBJ2-5; TRBD2 agrees at 8 bases. Losses at the gene ends were 4 bases for V and 5 bases for J; bases not matched to a gene: 10. CDR3 size: 15 residues. The germline V gene has CDR1 SGDLS and CDR2 YYNGEE.

This sequence joins TRBV27 and TRBJ2-1, with D perhaps matching TRBD1 (6 bases). From germline, CDR1 is MNHEY and CDR2 SMNVEV (reference sequence). The V gene lost 5 bases and the J gene lost 9 bases, with 20 bases spanning the gap. This CDR3 contains 15 residues. The CDR3 region has the DNA TGTGCCAGCAGTCTTGACCGGGACATGCTTCCTGAGCAGTTCTTC. Its protein is CASSLDRDMLPEQFF.

This chain joins TRBV5-6 and TRBJ1-2; TRBD1 matches 9 bases. The V and J ends lost 1 base and 7 bases, in that order; junction bases with no gene match: 8. Germline V CDR1 and CDR2: SGHDT, YYEEEE. The CDR3 has 15 residues. The CDR3 region is CASSLSNTGGPGYTF. The DNA of the CDR3 is TGTGCCAGCAGCTTGTCGAATACAGGGGGCCCTGGCTACACCTTC. The variable domain in full, with the rest retrieved from reference TRBV5-6 and TRBJ1-2, is DAGVTQSPTHLIKTRGQQVTLRCSPKSGHDTVSWYQQALGQGPQFIFQYYEEEERQRGNFPDRFSGHQFPNYSSELNVNALLLGDSALYLCASSLSNTGGPGYTFGSGTRLTVV.

The rearrangement joins TRBV5-1 to TRBJ2-2; tentatively, D is TRBD1 (5 bases). V was shortened by 0 bases and J by 1 base, with 7 bases between the two germline ends. The CDR3 runs 15 residues. CDR1 is SGHRS, CDR2 YFSETQ, per germline. CDR3 loop: CASSLGQKNTGELFF. CDR3 in DNA: TGCGCCAGCAGCTTGGGACAGAAGAACACCGGGGAGCTGTTTTTT.

V gene TRBV29-1 combines with J gene TRBJ2-5, with 9 bases fitting TRBD2. With 4 bases clipped from V and 3 bases from J, the junction kept 0 bases outside the gene matches. The CDR3 extends over 12 amino acids. The germline CDR1 and CDR2 sequences are SQVTM and ANQGSEA. The CDR3 DNA reads TGCAGCGTTGGGACTAGCGAAGAGACCCAGTACTTC. This gives the protein CSVGTSEETQYF.

The rearrangement uses TRBV11-2 and TRBJ2-3; weak D call: TRBD1 (6 bases). Germline CDR1 is SGHAT and CDR2 is FQNNGV. Trimming pared 3 bases from V and 0 bases from J, leaving 13 bases between. The CDR3 length is 16 residues. The CDR3 sequence is CASSFKDSLSTDTQYF. The CDR3 DNA follows: TGTGCCAGCAGCTTTAAGGACAGCCTCAGCACAGATACGCAGTATTTT.

V and J are TRBV6-6 and TRBJ2-7; 9 positions match TRBD2. Per germline, CDR1 MNHNY and CDR2 SVGAGI (reference sequence). The CDR3 contains 14 residues. Trimming took 5 bases from V and 3 from J; bases not matched to a gene: 5. The CDR3 DNA reads TGTGCCAGCAGTCAGACTAGCGGAGGCTACGAGCAGTACTTC. Protein: CASSQTSGGYEQYF.

V usage is TRBV6-5 and J usage is TRBJ2-1, with a possible D match to TRBD2 (5 bases). This CDR3 spans 14 amino acids. The V and J ends lost 2 bases and 10 bases respectively, with 15 bases between them. Per the germline V gene, CDR1 is MNHEY and CDR2 is SVGAGI. Here the CDR3 reads CASSYLDSVGEQFF. The CDR3, as DNA: TGTGCCAGCAGTTACCTGGACTCCGTGGGGGAGCAGTTCTTC.

The chain carries TRBV29-1 and TRBJ2-3; possible D gene TRBD1, 6 bases. The CDR3 is made up of 12 amino acids. CDR1 is SQVTM, CDR2 ANQGSEA, per germline. Trimming stripped 5 bases from V and 1 base from J, with 7 bases between. For the CDR3, the DNA is TGCAGCGTTCGACAGGGCACAGATACGCAGTATTTT. Its protein product is CSVRQGTDTQYF.

The J gene is TRBJ2-5, the V gene TRBV4-3; unclear D gene. The germline V gene encodes CDR1 LGHNA and CDR2 YSLEER. This CDR3 is 15 amino acids long. The V gene lost 1 base and the J gene lost 4 bases, with 13 bases spanning the gap. CDR3 residues: CASSQGARLIETQYF. The CDR3 DNA reads as TGCGCCAGCAGCCAAGGTGCGCGACTCATAGAGACCCAGTACTTC.

V gene TRBV6-6 combines with J gene TRBJ1-1; 7 bases fit TRBD1. The germline V gene encodes CDR1 MNHNY and CDR2 SVGAGI (reference sequence). J gave up 6 bases and V 5 bases, and 6 bases lay outside the gene matches. CDR3 size: 13 residues. CDR3 in amino acids: CASSQDRDSEAFF. The CDR3, as DNA: TGTGCCAGCAGTCAAGACAGGGACTCTGAAGCTTTCTTT.

CDR3 in DNA: TGTGCCAGCAGCAATCCAGGGATCTACGAGCAGTACTTC. It translates to CASSNPGIYEQYF. The chain is built from TRBV7-9 and TRBJ2-7, with D tentatively TRBD1 (5 bases). CDR1 SEHNR and CDR2 FQNEAQ come from the germline V gene (reference sequence). CDR3 size: 13 residues. V was trimmed by 5 bases and J by 3 bases, leaving 11 bases between them. Using reference TRBV7-9 and TRBJ2-7 for the parts outside the CDR3, the full variable domain is DTGVSQNPRHKITKRGQNVTFRCDPISEHNRLYWYRQTLGQGPEFLTYFQNEAQLEKSRLLSDRFSAERPKGSFSTLEIQRTEQGDSAMYLCASSNPGIYEQYFGPGTRLTVT.

This clone was observed a few times. This chain connects TRBV11-3 to TRBJ2-3; TRBD1 is a possible D gene (5 bases). Per germline, CDR1 SGHNT and CDR2 YENEEA. CDR3 size: 13 residues. Trimming left V 5 bases short and J 2 bases short, with 8 bases between. The CDR3 loop is CASSQGNTDTQYF. CDR3 bases: TGTGCCAGCAGCCAGGGTAACACAGATACGCAGTATTTT.

The table lists this clone with a count of one. This chain connects TRBV4-3 to TRBJ2-3; 10 bases fit TRBD1. The CDR3 is made up of 16 amino acids. Germline values: CDR1 LGHNA, CDR2 YSLEER. V trimming: 4 bases; J trimming: 2 bases; junction bases outside the gene matches: 6. The CDR3 region is CASSPGTGVPTDTQYF. The CDR3 nucleotides are TGCGCCAGCAGCCCAGGGACAGGGGTTCCCACAGATACGCAGTATTTT.

The V and J genes are TRBV13 and TRBJ1-3, with D uncertain. CDR1 and CDR2 from the germline V gene are PRHDT and FYEKMQ (reference sequence). V was clipped by 4 bases and J by 2 bases, with 12 bases between them. There are 15 residues in the CDR3. Here the CDR3 DNA reads TGTGCCAGCAGCTCGGCAGGTGACACTGGAAACACCATATATTTT. This codes for CASSSAGDTGNTIYF.

This clone occurred once. The CDR3 here is CASTRDRQYNQPQHF. In DNA, the CDR3 is TGTGCCAGCACCCGGGATCGGCAGTACAATCAGCCCCAGCATTTT. V and J are TRBV6-6 and TRBJ1-5; D gene unclear. V was clipped by 7 bases and J by 3 bases, with 16 bases between them. The CDR3 totals 15 residues. Germline V gene data show CDR1 as MNHNY and CDR2 as SVGAGI (reference sequence).

The rearrangement joins TRBV30 to TRBJ1-1, with TRBD1 matching over 8 bases. CDR3 length: 11 residues. The J segment lost 10 bases and the V segment lost 0 bases, leaving 1 base of the junction unmatched. Germline values: CDR1 GTSNPN, CDR2 SVGIG (reference sequence). The CDR3 DNA follows: TGTGCCTGGAGTGTACAGGGGGGAGCTTTCTTT. Translating it yields CAWSVQGGAFF. The variable domain in full, completed from reference TRBV30 and TRBJ1-1, reads SQTIHQWPATLVQPVGSPLSLECTVEGTSNPNLYWYRQAAGRGLQLLFYSVGIGQISSEVPQNLSASRPQDRQFILSSKKLLLSDSGFYLCAWSVQGGAFFGQGTRLTVV.

V gene TRBV28 combines with J gene TRBJ1-1; perhaps TRBD1 as D (6 bases). This CDR3 is 15 amino acids long. V lost 4 bases and J lost 1, with 13 bases in between. Germline CDR1 and CDR2: MDHEN and SYDVKM. CDR3 sequence reads: CASSSGGAPNTEAFF. The DNA for the CDR3 is TGTGCCAGCAGTTCTGGGGGGGCCCCGAACACTGAAGCTTTCTTT. Full variable domain (outside the CDR3, taken from reference TRBV28 and TRBJ1-1): DVKVTQSSRYLVKRTGEKVFLECVQDMDHENMFWYRQDPGLGLRLIYFSYDVKMKEKGDIPEGYSVSREKKERFSLILESASTNQTSMYLCASSSGGAPNTEAFFGQGTRLTVV.

The genes are TRBV4-1 and TRBJ2-7, with 8 positions matching TRBD2. After removal of 3 bases from V and 3 bases from J, the junction contained 4 bases not matched to a gene. Germline CDR1 is MGHRA and CDR2 is YSYEKL. The CDR3 sequence is 14 residues long. The CDR3 bases are TGCGCCAGCAGCCACGGACGGGGGGGCTACGAGCAGTACTTC. It specifies CASSHGRGGYEQYF.